This T cell receptor (beta chain) was sequenced during a study of cytomegalovirus exposure and HLA in healthy donors. As for this clone: Its antigen is as yet unknown.

Study-level points and caveats: It was reported that TCR beta sequences correctly inferred the HLA-A and HLA-B alleles for most subjects. A few CMV-associated chains were confirmed in vitro to be specific for CMV antigens. When analyzed later, a missense DCLRE1C variant was found to be linked to TCR beta V- and J-gene trimming. In a later analysis, more than 15,000 TCR beta sequences were associated with HLA alleles at 0.05 false discovery rate.

PCR used 60 Vbeta primers and 13 Jbeta primers. Assay: immunoSEQ multiplex PCR; the TCRdb copy retains only in-frame clones and omits some. Of 64,000 or so clones in the sample, roughly 67% were seen once. Germline trimming cut 4 bases from V and 4 bases from J; bases unmatched to any gene: 10. CDR3 length: 15 residues. Germline CDR1 SGHTS, CDR2 YDEGEE. The chain couples TRBV5-8 to TRBJ1-2; TRBD1 agrees at 7 bases. Sequenced input: PBMCs. The clonotype comes from a middle-aged man in good health and CMV-seropositive. CDR3 coding DNA: TGTGCCAGCAGCCCCCCGACAGGGACGCTCTATGGCTACACCTTC. Its protein is CASSPPTGTLYGYTF.